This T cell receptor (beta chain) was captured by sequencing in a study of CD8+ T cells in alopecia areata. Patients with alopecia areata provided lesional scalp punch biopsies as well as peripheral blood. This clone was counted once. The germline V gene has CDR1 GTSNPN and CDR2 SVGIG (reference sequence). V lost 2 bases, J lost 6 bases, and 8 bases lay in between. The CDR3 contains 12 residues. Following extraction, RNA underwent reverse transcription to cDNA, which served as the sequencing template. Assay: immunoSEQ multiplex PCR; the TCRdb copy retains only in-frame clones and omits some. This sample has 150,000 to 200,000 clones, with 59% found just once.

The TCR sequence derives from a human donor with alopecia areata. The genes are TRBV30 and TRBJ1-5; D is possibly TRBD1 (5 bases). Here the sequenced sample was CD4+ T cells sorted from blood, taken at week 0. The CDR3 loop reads CAWSSGPQPQHF. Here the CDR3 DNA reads TGTGCCTGGAGTTCGGGACCTCAGCCCCAGCATTTT. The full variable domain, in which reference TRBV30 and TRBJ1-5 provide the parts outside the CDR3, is SQTIHQWPATLVQPVGSPLSLECTVEGTSNPNLYWYRQAAGRGLQLLFYSVGIGQISSEVPQNLSASRPQDRQFILSSKKLLLSDSGFYLCAWSSGPQPQHFGDGTRLSIL.